Described below is a single TCR beta chain sequence and its context. Generated by immunoSEQ multiplex PCR, the TCRdb table keeps only in-frame clones and is missing some. This table holds approximately 63,000 clones, around 90% found once. The germline V gene encodes CDR1 SGHNT and CDR2 YYREEE (reference sequence). Trimming pared 7 bases from V and 0 bases from J, leaving 17 bases between. The CDR3 sequence is 15 residues long. The entry originates in a study of blood T cell repertoires in COVID-19. The rearrangement links TRBV5-4 to TRBJ2-7, with a tentative D call TRBD1 (5 bases). The TCR was taken from an elderly woman with active COVID-19. The sample comprised peripheral blood. DNA of the CDR3: TGTGCCAGCTCCCCCAGGCAGGGCAGCTCCTACGAGCAGTACTTC. Amino acids: CASSPRQGSSYEQYF.